This T cell receptor beta chain comes out of a study of OX40 agonist ivuxolimab in advanced cancers. Study details: Hepatocellular carcinoma, melanoma, renal cell or head and neck cancer affected the dose-escalation patients.

This CDR3 has 15 amino acids. V was trimmed by 3 bases and J by 2 bases, leaving 10 bases between them. CDR1 and CDR2 from the germline V gene are MNHEY and SMNVEV (reference sequence). TCRdb's copy holds only in-frame clones and misses some; the assay was immunoSEQ multiplex PCR. The table includes about 80,000 clones, approximately 90% detected once. V usage is TRBV27 and J usage is TRBJ1-4; D ambiguous. The input for sequencing was CD4+ or CD8+ T cells sorted from blood, taken in a trial of the OX40 agonist ivuxolimab. This clonotype originated in an adult with an advanced solid tumor such as melanoma, head and neck, liver or kidney cancer. The CDR3 sequence is CASSFVVGTNEKLFF. As DNA, the CDR3 is TGTGCCAGCAGTTTTGTAGTAGGGACTAATGAAAAACTGTTTTTT.